This TCR beta chain derives from a study of blood T cells in healthy people across ages. Notes on this clonotype: Its antigen is unidentified.

Notes on the study in general: One million T cells yielded diversity estimates that were considered underestimates.

The authors ran a second PCR of 7 to 11 cycles using a sample-barcoded 5' primer and a J-beta primer mix. Each sample yielded at least 3 million CDR3-containing paired-end reads. Each CDR3 protein gets one entry after TCRdb re-called the 5' RACE reads with MiXCR. The table has about 1.5 million distinct CDR3 sequences, 42% seen once. The origin of this receptor is a woman between 18 and 29 years old in good health. Sequenced material: blood.

CDR3 region: CSVDQGSYNEQFF. The CDR3 DNA sequence: TGCAGCGTTGACCAGGGGTCCTACAATGAGCAGTTCTTC. The gene calls are TRBV29-1 and TRBJ2-1, with D possibly TRBD1 on 6 matching bases. V was cut by 3 bases and J by 1 base, with 7 bases left in between. Germline V gene sequence: CDR1 SQVTM, CDR2 ANQGSEA. The CDR3 runs to 13 residues.